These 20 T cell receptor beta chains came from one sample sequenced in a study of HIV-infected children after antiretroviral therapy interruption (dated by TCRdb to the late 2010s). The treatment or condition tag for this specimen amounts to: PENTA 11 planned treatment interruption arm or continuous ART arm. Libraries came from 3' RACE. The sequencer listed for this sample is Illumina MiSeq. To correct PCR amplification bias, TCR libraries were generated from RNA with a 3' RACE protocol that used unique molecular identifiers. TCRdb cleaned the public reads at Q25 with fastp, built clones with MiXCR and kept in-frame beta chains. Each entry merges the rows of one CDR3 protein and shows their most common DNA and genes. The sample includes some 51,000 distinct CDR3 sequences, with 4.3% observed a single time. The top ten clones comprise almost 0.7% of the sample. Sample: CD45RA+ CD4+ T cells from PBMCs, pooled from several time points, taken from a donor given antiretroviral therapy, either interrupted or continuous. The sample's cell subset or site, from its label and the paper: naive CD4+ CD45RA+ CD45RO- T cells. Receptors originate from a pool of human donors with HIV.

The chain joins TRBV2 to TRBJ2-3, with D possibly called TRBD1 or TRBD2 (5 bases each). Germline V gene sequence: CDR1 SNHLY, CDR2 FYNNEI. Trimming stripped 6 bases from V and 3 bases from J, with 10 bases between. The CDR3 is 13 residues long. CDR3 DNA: TGTGCCAGCAGGAGCAGGGAGACAGATACGCAGTATTTT. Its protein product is CASRSRETDTQYF.

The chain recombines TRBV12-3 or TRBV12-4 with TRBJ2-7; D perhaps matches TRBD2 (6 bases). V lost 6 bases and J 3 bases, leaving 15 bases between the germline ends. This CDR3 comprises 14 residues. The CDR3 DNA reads TGTGCCAGCAGCTTGGACGGGGGAGACTACGAGCAGTACTTC. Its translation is CASSLDGGDYEQYF.

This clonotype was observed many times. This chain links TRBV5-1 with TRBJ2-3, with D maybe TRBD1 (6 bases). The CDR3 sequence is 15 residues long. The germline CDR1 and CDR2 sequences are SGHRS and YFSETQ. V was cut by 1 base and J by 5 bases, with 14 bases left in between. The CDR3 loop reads CASSLTAGAKDTQYF. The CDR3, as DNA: TGCGCCAGCAGCTTGACGGCAGGGGCGAAAGATACGCAGTATTTT.

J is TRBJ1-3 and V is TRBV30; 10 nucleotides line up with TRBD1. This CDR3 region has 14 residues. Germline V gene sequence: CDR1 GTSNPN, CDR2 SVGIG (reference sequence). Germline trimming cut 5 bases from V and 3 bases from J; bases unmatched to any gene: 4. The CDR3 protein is CAWETGGFGNTIYF. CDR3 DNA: TGTGCCTGGGAGACAGGGGGCTTTGGAAACACCATATATTTT.

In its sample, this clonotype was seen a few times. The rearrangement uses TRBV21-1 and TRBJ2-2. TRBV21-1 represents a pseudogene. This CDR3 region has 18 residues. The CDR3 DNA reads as TGTGCCAGCAGCAAAGCGCCAGCCTCTAATCGGGGCACCGGGGAGCTGTTTTTT. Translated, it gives CASSKAPASNRGTGELFF.

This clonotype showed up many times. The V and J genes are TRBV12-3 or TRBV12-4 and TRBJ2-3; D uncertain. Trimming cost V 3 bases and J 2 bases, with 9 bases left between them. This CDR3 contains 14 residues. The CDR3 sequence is CASSFRTYTDTQYF. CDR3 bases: TGTGCCAGCAGTTTCCGGACCTACACAGATACGCAGTATTTT.

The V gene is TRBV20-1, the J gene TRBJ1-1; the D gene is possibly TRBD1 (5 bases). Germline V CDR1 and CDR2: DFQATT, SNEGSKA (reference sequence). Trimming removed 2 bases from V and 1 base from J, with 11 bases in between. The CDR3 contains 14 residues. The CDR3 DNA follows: TGCAGTGCTAGAACGGGACGGCGGAACACTGAAGCTTTCTTT. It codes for CSARTGRRNTEAFF.

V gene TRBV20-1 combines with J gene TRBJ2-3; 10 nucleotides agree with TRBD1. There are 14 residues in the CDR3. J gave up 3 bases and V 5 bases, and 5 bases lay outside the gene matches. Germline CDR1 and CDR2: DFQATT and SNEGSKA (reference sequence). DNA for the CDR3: TGCAGTGCTCCGACAGGGGGCACTACAGATACGCAGTATTTT. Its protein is CSAPTGGTTDTQYF.

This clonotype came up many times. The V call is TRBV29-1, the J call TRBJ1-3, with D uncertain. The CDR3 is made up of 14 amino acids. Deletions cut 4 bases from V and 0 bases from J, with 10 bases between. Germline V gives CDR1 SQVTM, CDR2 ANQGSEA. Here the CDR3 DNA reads TGCAGCGTTGCCAGACAAAACTCTGGAAACACCATATATTTT. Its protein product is CSVARQNSGNTIYF.

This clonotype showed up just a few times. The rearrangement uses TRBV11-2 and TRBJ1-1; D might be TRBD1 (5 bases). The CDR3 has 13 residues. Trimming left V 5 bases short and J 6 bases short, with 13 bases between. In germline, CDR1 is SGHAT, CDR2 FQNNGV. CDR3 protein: CASSPQSGPEAFF. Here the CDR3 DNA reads TGTGCCAGCAGCCCCCAGTCAGGGCCTGAAGCTTTCTTT.

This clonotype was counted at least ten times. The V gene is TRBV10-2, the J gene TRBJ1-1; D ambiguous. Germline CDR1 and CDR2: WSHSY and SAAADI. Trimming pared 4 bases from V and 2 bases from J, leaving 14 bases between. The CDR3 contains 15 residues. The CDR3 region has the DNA TGCGCCAGCAGTGGACCGCAAAAAGGCAACACTGAAGCTTTCTTT. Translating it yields CASSGPQKGNTEAFF.

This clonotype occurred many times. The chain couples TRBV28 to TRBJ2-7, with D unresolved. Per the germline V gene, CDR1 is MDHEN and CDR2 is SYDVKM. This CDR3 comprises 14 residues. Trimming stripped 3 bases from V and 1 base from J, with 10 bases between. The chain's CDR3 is CASSLPRLSYEQYF. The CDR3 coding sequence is TGTGCCAGCAGTTTGCCCCGATTATCCTACGAGCAGTACTTC.

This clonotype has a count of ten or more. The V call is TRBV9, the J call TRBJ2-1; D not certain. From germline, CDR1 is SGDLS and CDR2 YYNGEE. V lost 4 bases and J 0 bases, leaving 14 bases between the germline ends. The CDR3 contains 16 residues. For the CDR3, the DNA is TGTGCCAGCAGCTATTTGGGGTTGAGCTCCTACAATGAGCAGTTCTTC. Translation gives CASSYLGLSSYNEQFF. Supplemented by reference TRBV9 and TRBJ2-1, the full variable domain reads DSGVTQTPKHLITATGQRVTLRCSPRSGDLSVYWYQQSLDQGLQFLIQYYNGEERAKGNILERFSAQQFPDLHSELNLSSLELGDSALYFCASSYLGLSSYNEQFFGPGTRLTVL.

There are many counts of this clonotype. The CDR3 DNA reads as TGTGCCAGCAGTGAAACGACCGGTGAGACCCAGTACTTC. It encodes CASSETTGETQYF. The chain uses TRBV2 and TRBJ2-5; no reliable D call. CDR1 is SNHLY and CDR2 is FYNNEI in the germline V gene. The CDR3 contains 13 residues. V lost 2 bases, J lost 5 bases, and 9 bases lay in between.

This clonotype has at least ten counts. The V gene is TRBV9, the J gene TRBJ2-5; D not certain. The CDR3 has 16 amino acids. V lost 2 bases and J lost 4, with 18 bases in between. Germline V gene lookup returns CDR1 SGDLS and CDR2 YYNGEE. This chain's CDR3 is CASSVPSCPSAETQYF. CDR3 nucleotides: TGTGCCAGCAGCGTCCCTAGTTGTCCCTCGGCAGAGACCCAGTACTTC.

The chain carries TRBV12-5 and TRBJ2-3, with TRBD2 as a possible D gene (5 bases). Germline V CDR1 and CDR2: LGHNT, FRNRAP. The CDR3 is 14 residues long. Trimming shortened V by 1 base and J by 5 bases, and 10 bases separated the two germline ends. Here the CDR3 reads CASGLGLRGDTQYF. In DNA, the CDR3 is TGTGCTAGTGGTTTGGGACTCCGGGGAGATACGCAGTATTTT.

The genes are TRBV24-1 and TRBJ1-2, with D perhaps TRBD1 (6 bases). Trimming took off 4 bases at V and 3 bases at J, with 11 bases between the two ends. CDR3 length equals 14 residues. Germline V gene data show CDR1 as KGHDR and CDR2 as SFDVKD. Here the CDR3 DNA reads TGTGCCACCAGTGACTCAGGGGAGGACTATGGCTACACCTTC. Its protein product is CATSDSGEDYGYTF.

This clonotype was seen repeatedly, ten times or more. CDR3 sequence (DNA): TGTGCCAGCAGTGAAGGAGCCGGGCAGGGAGATACGCAGTATTTT. This encodes CASSEGAGQGDTQYF. The gene calls are TRBV2 and TRBJ2-3; the D gene is possibly TRBD1 (5 bases). The germline CDR1 and CDR2 sequences are SNHLY and FYNNEI. This CDR3 is 15 amino acids long. The ends were cut back, 1 base at V and 5 bases at J, with 13 bases in the middle.

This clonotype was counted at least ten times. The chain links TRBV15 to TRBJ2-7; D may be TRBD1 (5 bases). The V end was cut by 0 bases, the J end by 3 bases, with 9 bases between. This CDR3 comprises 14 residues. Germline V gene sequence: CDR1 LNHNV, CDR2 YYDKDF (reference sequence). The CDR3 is CATSRDKGHYEQYF. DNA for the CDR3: TGTGCCACCAGCAGAGATAAGGGGCACTACGAGCAGTACTTC.

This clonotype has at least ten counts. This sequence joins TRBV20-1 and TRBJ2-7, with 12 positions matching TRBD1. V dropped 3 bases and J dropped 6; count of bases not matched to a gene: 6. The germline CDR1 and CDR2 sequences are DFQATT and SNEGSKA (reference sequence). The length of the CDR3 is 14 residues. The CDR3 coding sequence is TGCAGTGCTAGCCCCGGGACAGGGGGCGGCGAGCAGTACTTC. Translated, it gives CSASPGTGGGEQYF.